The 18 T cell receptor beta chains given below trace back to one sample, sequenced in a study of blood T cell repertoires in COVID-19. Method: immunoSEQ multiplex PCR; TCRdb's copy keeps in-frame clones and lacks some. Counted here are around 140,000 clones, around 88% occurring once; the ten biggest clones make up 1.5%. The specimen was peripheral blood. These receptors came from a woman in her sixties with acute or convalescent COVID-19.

DNA for the CDR3: TGTGCCAGCGGCGGAGATAACTATGGCTACACCTTC. Its protein product is CASGGDNYGYTF. J is TRBJ1-2 and V is TRBV28; no firm D call. The V end was cut by 8 bases, the J end by 1 base, with 8 bases between. CDR3 length: 12 residues. Germline V gene lookup returns CDR1 MDHEN and CDR2 SYDVKM.

The CDR3 DNA sequence: TGTGCCAGCAGTCCACCGGGGGGCCAGGGAACTGAAGCTTTCTTT. Its protein is CASSPPGGQGTEAFF. The gene calls are TRBV2 and TRBJ1-1, with a weak D call TRBD1 (6 bases). V lost 5 bases and J lost 5, with 18 bases in between. The CDR3 consists of 15 residues. Germline CDR1 reads SNHLY; CDR2 reads FYNNEI.

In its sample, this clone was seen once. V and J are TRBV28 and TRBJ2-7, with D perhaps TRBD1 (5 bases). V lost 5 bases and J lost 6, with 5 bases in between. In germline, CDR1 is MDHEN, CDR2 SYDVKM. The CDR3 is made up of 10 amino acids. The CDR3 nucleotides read TGTGCCAGCAGTCAGGGCGAGCAGTACTTC. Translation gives CASSQGEQYF.

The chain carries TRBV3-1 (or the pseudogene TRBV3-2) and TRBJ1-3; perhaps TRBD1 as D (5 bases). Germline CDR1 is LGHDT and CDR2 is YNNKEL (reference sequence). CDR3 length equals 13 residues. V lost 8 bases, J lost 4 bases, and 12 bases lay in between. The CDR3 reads CASSGGRGNTIYF. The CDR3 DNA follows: TGTGCCAGCTCGGGGGGGAGAGGAAACACCATATATTTT.

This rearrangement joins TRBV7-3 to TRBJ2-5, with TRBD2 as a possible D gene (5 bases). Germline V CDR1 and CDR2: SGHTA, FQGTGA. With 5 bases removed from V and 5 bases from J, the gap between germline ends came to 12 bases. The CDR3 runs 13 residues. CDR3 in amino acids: CASSPELGETQYF. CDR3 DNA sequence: TGTGCCAGCAGCCCCGAACTAGGGGAGACCCAGTACTTC.

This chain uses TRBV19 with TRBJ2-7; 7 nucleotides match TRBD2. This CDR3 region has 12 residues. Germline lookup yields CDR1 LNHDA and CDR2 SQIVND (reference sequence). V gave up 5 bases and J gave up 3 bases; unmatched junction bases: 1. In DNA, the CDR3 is TGTGCCAGTAGTGGGACTAACTACGAGCAGTACTTC. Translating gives CASSGTNYEQYF.

The CDR3, as DNA: TGTGCCAGCAGTTTGTTGGGAGAAGCGAACTATGGCTACACCTTC. Translated: CASSLLGEANYGYTF. The rearrangement links TRBV28 to TRBJ1-2; D gene ambiguous. V was trimmed by 3 bases and J by 2 bases, leaving 13 bases between them. The CDR3 sequence is 15 residues long. The V gene's germline CDR1 is MDHEN and CDR2 SYDVKM.

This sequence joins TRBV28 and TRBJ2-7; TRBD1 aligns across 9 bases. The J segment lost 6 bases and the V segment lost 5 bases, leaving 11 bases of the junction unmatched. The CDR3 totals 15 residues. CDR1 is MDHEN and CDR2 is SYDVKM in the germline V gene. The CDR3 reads CASSGTGGAWGEQYF. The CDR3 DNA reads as TGTGCCAGCAGTGGTACAGGGGGCGCTTGGGGCGAGCAGTACTTC.

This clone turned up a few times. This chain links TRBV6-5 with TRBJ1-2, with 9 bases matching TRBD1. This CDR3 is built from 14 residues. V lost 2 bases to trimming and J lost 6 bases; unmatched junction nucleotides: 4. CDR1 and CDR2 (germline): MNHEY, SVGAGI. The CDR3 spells CASSYRGQGNGYTF. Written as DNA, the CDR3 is TGTGCCAGCAGTTACCGGGGACAGGGTAATGGCTACACCTTC.

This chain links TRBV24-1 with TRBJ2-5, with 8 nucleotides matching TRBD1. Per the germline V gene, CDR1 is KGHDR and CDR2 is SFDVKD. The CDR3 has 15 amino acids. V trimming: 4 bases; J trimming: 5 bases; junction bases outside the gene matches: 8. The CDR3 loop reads CATSETGTGGETQYF. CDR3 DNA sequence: TGTGCCACCAGTGAGACCGGGACAGGCGGGGAGACCCAGTACTTC.

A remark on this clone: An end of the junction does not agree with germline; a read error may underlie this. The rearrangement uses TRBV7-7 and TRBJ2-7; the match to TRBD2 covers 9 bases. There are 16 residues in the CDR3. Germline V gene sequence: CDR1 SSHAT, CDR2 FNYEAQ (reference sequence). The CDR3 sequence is CASSLSGAGGPHEQYF. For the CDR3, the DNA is TGTGCTAGCAGCTTATCAGGTGCGGGGGGGCCCCACGAGCAGTACTTC.

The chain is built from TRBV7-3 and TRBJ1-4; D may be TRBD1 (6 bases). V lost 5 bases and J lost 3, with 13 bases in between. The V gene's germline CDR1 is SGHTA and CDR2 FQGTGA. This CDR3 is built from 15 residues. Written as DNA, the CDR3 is TGTGCCAGCAGCGTGGTGGGGGCGGCTAATGAAAAACTGTTTTTT. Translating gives CASSVVGAANEKLFF.

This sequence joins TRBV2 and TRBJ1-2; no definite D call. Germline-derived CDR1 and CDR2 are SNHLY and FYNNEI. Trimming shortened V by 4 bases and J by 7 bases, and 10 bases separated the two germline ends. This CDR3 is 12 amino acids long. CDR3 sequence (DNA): TGTGCCAGCAGTGTCCTAAGTGGTGGCTACACCTTC. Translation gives CASSVLSGGYTF.

CDR3 sequence (DNA): TGTGCCAGCAGCCAATGGCAGAAAAACTATGGCTACACCTTC. Protein: CASSQWQKNYGYTF. This rearrangement joins TRBV16 to TRBJ1-2; D is unresolved. V dropped 1 base and J dropped 2 bases, with 8 bases sitting between them. The CDR3 is 14 residues long. CDR1 and CDR2 (germline): KGHSY, FQNENV. The full variable domain, in which reference TRBV16 and TRBJ1-2 provide the parts outside the CDR3, is GEEVAQTPKHLVRGEGQKAKLYCAPIKGHSYVFWYQQVLKNEFKFLISFQNENVFDETGMPKERFSAKCLPNSPCSLEIQATKLEDSAVYFCASSQWQKNYGYTFGSGTRLTVV.

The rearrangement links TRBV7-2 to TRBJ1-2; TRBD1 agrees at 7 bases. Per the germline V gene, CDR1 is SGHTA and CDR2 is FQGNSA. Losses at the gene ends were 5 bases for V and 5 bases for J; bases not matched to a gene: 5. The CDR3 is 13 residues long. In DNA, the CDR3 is TGTGCCAGCAGCATACCGGGACAGTATGGCTACACCTTC. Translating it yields CASSIPGQYGYTF.

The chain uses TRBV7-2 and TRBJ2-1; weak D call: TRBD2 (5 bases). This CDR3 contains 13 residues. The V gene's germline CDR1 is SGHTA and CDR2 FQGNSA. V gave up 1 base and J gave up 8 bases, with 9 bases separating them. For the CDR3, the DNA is TGTGCCAGCAGCTTAGGACTAACCGATGAGCAGTTCTTC. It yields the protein CASSLGLTDEQFF.

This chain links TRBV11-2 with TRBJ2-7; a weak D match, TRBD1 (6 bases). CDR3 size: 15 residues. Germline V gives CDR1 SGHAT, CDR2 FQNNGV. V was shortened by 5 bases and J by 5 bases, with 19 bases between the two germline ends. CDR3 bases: TGTGCCAGCAGCCCTGGAAACACAGGGTTCCACGAGCAGTACTTC. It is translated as CASSPGNTGFHEQYF.

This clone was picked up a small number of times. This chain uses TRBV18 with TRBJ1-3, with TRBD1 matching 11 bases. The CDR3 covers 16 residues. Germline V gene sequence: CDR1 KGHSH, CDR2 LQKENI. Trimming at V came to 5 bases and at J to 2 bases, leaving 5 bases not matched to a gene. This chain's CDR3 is CASSASGQGAGNTIYF. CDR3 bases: TGTGCCAGCTCAGCCTCGGGACAGGGGGCTGGAAACACCATATATTTT.